The 22 T cell receptor beta chains reported below all come from one sample, sequenced in a study of blood T cell repertoires in COVID-19. Some clones are missing from TCRdb's copy, which holds only in-frame ones; the method was immunoSEQ multiplex PCR. The data show 120,000 or so clones, 85% to 90% seen once. The sample taken for sequencing was peripheral blood. The receptor set was obtained from a man aged 45-60 years with acute or convalescent COVID-19.

The chain has TRBV9 and TRBJ2-3; D is possibly TRBD2 (5 bases). Germline V gene data show CDR1 as SGDLS and CDR2 as YYNGEE. This CDR3 comprises 13 residues. The V end was cut by 3 bases, the J end by 4 bases, with 9 bases between. The CDR3 here is CASSGGVPDTQYF. The DNA for the CDR3 is TGTGCCAGCAGCGGGGGAGTACCAGATACGCAGTATTTT.

The genes are TRBV5-1 and TRBJ1-1; 9 nucleotides line up with TRBD1. V trimming: 0 bases; J trimming: 6 bases; junction bases outside the gene matches: 3. This CDR3 is built from 14 residues. The germline CDR1 and CDR2 sequences are SGHRS and YFSETQ. CDR3 sequence reads: CASSLVDRGAEAFF. For the CDR3, the DNA is TGCGCCAGCAGCTTGGTCGACAGGGGGGCTGAAGCTTTCTTT. Combining the CDR3 with reference TRBV5-1 and TRBJ1-1 gives the whole variable domain KAGVTQTPRYLIKTRGQQVTLSCSPISGHRSVSWYQQTPGQGLQFLFEYFSETQRNKGNFPGRFSGRQFSNSRSEMNVSTLELGDSALYLCASSLVDRGAEAFFGQGTRLTVV.

V gene TRBV30 combines with J gene TRBJ1-5; possible D gene TRBD1, 5 bases. V shed 0 bases and J shed 6 bases, with 15 bases lying between them. The CDR3 is 15 amino acids. The germline V gene has CDR1 GTSNPN and CDR2 SVGIG (reference sequence). The CDR3 reads CAWSVPVGHRQPQHF. The DNA of the CDR3 is TGTGCCTGGAGTGTACCAGTGGGGCATCGTCAGCCCCAGCATTTT.

The chain couples TRBV5-1 to TRBJ2-1; 10 bases map to TRBD2. This CDR3 comprises 17 residues. The V segment lost 0 bases and the J segment 6 bases; nucleotides outside the gene matches: 9. From germline, CDR1 is SGHRS and CDR2 YFSETQ. The CDR3 reads CASSLAAGTSVANEQFF. CDR3 DNA: TGCGCCAGCAGCTTGGCGGCCGGGACTAGCGTGGCCAATGAGCAGTTCTTC.

This clone was detected a few times. The CDR3 region is CAWNPTGISSYEQYF. In DNA, the CDR3 is TGTGCCTGGAATCCAACAGGAATAAGCTCCTACGAGCAGTACTTC. The rearrangement links TRBV30 to TRBJ2-7; the D gene is possibly TRBD1 (5 bases). The germline gives CDR1 GTSNPN, CDR2 SVGIG (reference sequence). The CDR3 totals 15 residues. Trimming left V 4 bases short and J 0 bases short, with 16 bases between.

The chain carries TRBV5-1 and TRBJ1-4, with TRBD1 matching over 8 bases. V was clipped by 1 base and J by 6 bases; unmatched bases: 5. The germline V gene has CDR1 SGHRS and CDR2 YFSETQ. This CDR3 spans 15 amino acids. CDR3 sequence reads: CASSLIRGRHEKLFF. Here the CDR3 DNA reads TGCGCCAGCAGCTTGATCAGGGGGCGACATGAAAAACTGTTTTTT.

V and J are TRBV7-2 and TRBJ2-7; TRBD2 matches 11 bases. V gave up 5 bases and J gave up 3 bases; unmatched junction bases: 9. CDR1 is SGHTA and CDR2 is FQGNSA in the germline V gene. CDR3 length: 16 amino acids. In DNA, the CDR3 is TGTGCCAGCAGCCCCAGAGGGGGGACTAGCGGCTACGAGCAGTACTTC. Protein: CASSPRGGTSGYEQYF.

The chain links TRBV29-1 to TRBJ1-1; D not certain. The V end was cut by 3 bases, the J end by 3 bases, with 8 bases between. Germline CDR1 is SQVTM and CDR2 is ANQGSEA. The CDR3 covers 12 residues. The CDR3 DNA sequence: TGCAGCGTTGAGAGAGGAGACACTGAAGCTTTCTTT. Translating it yields CSVERGDTEAFF.

The gene calls are TRBV11-3 and TRBJ1-1, with TRBD1 matching 7 bases. This CDR3 is built from 14 residues. Trimming removed 4 bases from V and 4 bases from J; junction bases left unmatched: 6. Germline CDR1 and CDR2: SGHNT and YENEEA. The CDR3 region is CASSSRTGSTEAFF. The CDR3 DNA sequence: TGTGCCAGCAGCTCACGGACAGGAAGCACTGAAGCTTTCTTT.

The chain couples TRBV19 to TRBJ1-1; unclear D gene. Germline values: CDR1 LNHDA, CDR2 SQIVND (reference sequence). The CDR3 length is 16 residues. Trimming stripped 1 base from V and 0 bases from J, with 12 bases between. As DNA, the CDR3 is TGTGCCAGTAGTATAGGAGAGGGCGGGTTGAACACTGAAGCTTTCTTT. It encodes CASSIGEGGLNTEAFF.

CDR3 amino acids: CASSVEGLGSDEQFF. The CDR3 nucleotides read TGTGCCAGCAGCGTAGAGGGACTAGGGAGCGATGAGCAGTTCTTC. The genes are TRBV9 and TRBJ2-1; 8 bases fit TRBD2. V dropped 0 bases and J dropped 8; count of bases not matched to a gene: 7. Germline loops: CDR1 SGDLS, CDR2 YYNGEE. The CDR3 consists of 15 residues.

J is TRBJ2-5 and V is TRBV18; the D is unclear. The CDR3 is 13 amino acids. CDR1 and CDR2 from the germline V gene are KGHSH and LQKENI. V was shortened by 3 bases and J by 5 bases, with 10 bases between the two germline ends. The CDR3 loop is CASSPDIRETQYF. CDR3 sequence (DNA): TGTGCCAGCTCACCTGATATTCGGGAGACCCAGTACTTC.

CDR3 protein: CASSLGTAFQETQYF. CDR3 DNA sequence: TGCGCCAGCAGCTTGGGGACAGCCTTCCAAGAGACCCAGTACTTC. The V gene is TRBV5-1, the J gene TRBJ2-5, with TRBD1 as a possible D gene (6 bases). CDR3 length: 15 amino acids. Germline V gene data show CDR1 as SGHRS and CDR2 as YFSETQ. V lost 0 bases to trimming and J lost 1 base, with 10 bases between them.

The gene calls are TRBV7-9 and TRBJ2-3; 8 nucleotides match TRBD1. The germline gives CDR1 SEHNR, CDR2 FQNEAQ (reference sequence). The CDR3 extends over 14 amino acids. V shed 3 bases and J 4 bases; nucleotides not matched to a gene: 3. CDR3 loop: CASSFRTGSDTQYF. CDR3 coding DNA: TGTGCCAGCAGCTTCCGGACAGGGTCAGATACGCAGTATTTT.

The chain couples TRBV4-1 to TRBJ2-7; TRBD2 aligns across 9 bases. This CDR3 has 16 residues. The V segment lost 6 bases and the J segment 1 base; nucleotides outside the gene matches: 10. Germline loops: CDR1 MGHRA, CDR2 YSYEKL. CDR3 in amino acids: CASSRSSGSNSYEQYF. The CDR3 nucleotides are TGCGCCAGCAGTCGGAGTAGCGGGAGTAATTCCTACGAGCAGTACTTC.

The J gene is TRBJ2-1, the V gene TRBV5-6; the match to TRBD2 covers 8 bases. The CDR3 has 15 residues. J gave up 6 bases and V 1 base, and 6 bases lay outside the gene matches. CDR1 and CDR2 from the germline V gene are SGHDT and YYEEEE. This CDR3 reads CASSLFSGIGNEQFF. CDR3 coding DNA: TGTGCCAGCAGCTTGTTTAGCGGGATTGGCAATGAGCAGTTCTTC.

The rearrangement links TRBV6-5 to TRBJ2-5, with D possibly matching TRBD2 (6 bases). The CDR3 totals 13 residues. Germline CDR1 MNHEY, CDR2 SVGAGI. Trimming took off 10 bases at V and 4 bases at J, with 16 bases between the two ends. The CDR3 bases are TGTGCCACGTCCGGGAGTCTTGCAGAGACCCAGTACTTC. Protein: CATSGSLAETQYF.

The genes are TRBV3-1 (or the pseudogene TRBV3-2) and TRBJ1-1; TRBD1 matches 9 bases. The CDR3 has 15 residues. Germline V gene sequence: CDR1 LGHDT, CDR2 YNNKEL (reference sequence). V was clipped by 4 bases and J by 8 bases; unmatched bases: 11. The CDR3 sequence: CASSPKGQGNWEAFF. The CDR3 nucleotides are TGTGCCAGCAGCCCTAAGGGACAGGGTAATTGGGAAGCTTTCTTT.

CDR3 residues: CASGSWWSTESGRELYNEQFF. The CDR3 region has the DNA TGTGCTAGTGGGTCGTGGTGGTCGACAGAAAGCGGGAGGGAACTCTACAATGAGCAGTTCTTC. V and J are TRBV12-5 and TRBJ2-1, with 10 bases identical to TRBD2. The CDR3 has 21 amino acids. The germline V gene encodes CDR1 LGHNT and CDR2 FRNRAP. The trim removed 6 bases at V and 3 bases at J, leaving 23 bases unmatched.

The chain carries TRBV30 and TRBJ1-6; 8 positions match TRBD1. Germline loops: CDR1 GTSNPN, CDR2 SVGIG (reference sequence). The CDR3 length is 14 residues. V shed 1 base, J shed 10 bases, and the junction held 6 bases outside the gene matches. CDR3 protein: CAWSGWTGNSPLHF. In DNA form, the CDR3 reads TGTGCCTGGAGTGGATGGACAGGGAACTCACCCCTCCACTTT.

The CDR3 spells CASSGSGREVYNEQFF. DNA for the CDR3: TGTGCCAGCAGTGGTTCGGGGCGGGAGGTCTACAATGAGCAGTTCTTC. The genes are TRBV6-1 and TRBJ2-1; 8 bases line up with TRBD2. Looked up from germline, CDR1 is MNHNS and CDR2 is SASEGT. After removal of 4 bases from V and 3 bases from J, the junction contained 8 bases not matched to a gene. The length of the CDR3 is 16 residues.

CDR3: CASRGGLNYGYTF. CDR3 DNA sequence: TGTGCCAGCAGGGGCGGACTTAACTATGGCTACACCTTC. The chain is built from TRBV6-5 and TRBJ1-2, with D uncertain. The CDR3 is 13 amino acids. Germline-derived CDR1 and CDR2 are MNHEY and SVGAGI. V lost 6 bases to trimming and J lost 1 base, with 9 bases between them.